Each of the 18 T cell receptor beta chains below was sequenced from the same sample in a study of T cell changes during pregnancy in multiple sclerosis. Measured with immunoSEQ multiplex PCR; TCRdb has only the in-frame clones, and not every one. The sample lists tens of thousands of clones, around 93% occurring once. The sequenced sample was CD4+ T cells from peripheral blood mononuclear cells, obtained after pregnancy. Receptor source: a female donor in good health, enrolled as a control in a pregnancy study.

The rearrangement joins TRBV5-5 to TRBJ1-1; no definite D call. V lost 0 bases and J 0 bases, leaving 9 bases between the germline ends. This CDR3 spans 15 amino acids. CDR1 is SGHKS, CDR2 YYEKEE, per germline (reference sequence). CDR3 DNA sequence: TGTGCCAGCAGCTTGGACAGATTCATGAACACTGAAGCTTTCTTT. Protein product: CASSLDRFMNTEAFF.

J is TRBJ1-1 and V is TRBV29-1; 10 bases are a match to TRBD1. CDR1 and CDR2 (germline): SQVTM, ANQGSEA. Trimming removed 8 bases from V and 7 bases from J; junction bases left unmatched: 13. There are 14 residues in the CDR3. CDR3 region: CSLGTGERIGEAFF. The CDR3 DNA is TGCAGCTTAGGGACAGGGGAAAGAATAGGTGAAGCTTTCTTT.

This chain connects TRBV2 to TRBJ2-3; 14 nucleotides match TRBD2. The CDR3 is 15 residues long. Germline trimming cut 5 bases from V and 6 bases from J; bases unmatched to any gene: 4. Germline V lookup: CDR1 SNHLY, CDR2 FYNNEI. In nucleotides, the CDR3 is TGTGCCAGCAGTCGACTAGCGGGGGGGCAGGATACGCAGTATTTT. It translates to CASSRLAGGQDTQYF. Drawing the rest from reference TRBV2 and TRBJ2-3, the complete variable domain is EPEVTQTPSHQVTQMGQEVILRCVPISNHLYFYWYRQILGQKVEFLVSFYNNEISEKSEIFDDQFSVERPDGSNFTLKIRSTKLEDSAMYFCASSRLAGGQDTQYFGPGTRLTVL.

The chain links TRBV4-3 to TRBJ2-2; D not certain. There are 14 residues in the CDR3. Germline V gene sequence: CDR1 LGHNA, CDR2 YSLEER. V lost 4 bases to trimming and J lost 6 bases, with 12 bases between them. The CDR3 bases are TGCGCCAGCAGCCTGGAGCTGGGTCCCGGGGAGCTGTTTTTT. Protein sequence: CASSLELGPGELFF.

This clone was counted only a few times. The CDR3 region is CASSPQGFDEQYF. The CDR3 nucleotides read TGTGCCAGCAGTCCCCAGGGATTCGACGAGCAGTACTTC. This chain uses TRBV27 with TRBJ2-7; D is perhaps TRBD1 (5 bases). The V and J ends lost 5 bases and 5 bases respectively, with 13 bases between them. The CDR3 totals 13 residues. CDR1 MNHEY and CDR2 SMNVEV come from the germline V gene (reference sequence).

The chain employs TRBV14 and TRBJ2-2; D unresolved. From germline, CDR1 is SGHDN and CDR2 FVKESK. V was clipped by 1 base and J by 5 bases, with 8 bases between them. This CDR3 region has 14 residues. CDR3 sequence (DNA): TGTGCCAGCAGCCAAGCCAGAACAACCGGGGAGCTGTTTTTT. Protein sequence: CASSQARTTGELFF.

This chain joins TRBV4-2 and TRBJ1-1; possible D gene TRBD1, 5 bases. The CDR3 has 16 amino acids. V shed 1 base and J shed 0 bases, with 12 bases lying between them. CDR1 and CDR2 from the germline V gene are LGHNA and YNFKEQ. CDR3 sequence: CASSQVGAVLNTEAFF. In DNA form, the CDR3 reads TGTGCCAGCAGCCAAGTTGGGGCGGTCCTGAACACTGAAGCTTTCTTT.

V is TRBV2 and J is TRBJ1-5; TRBD1 aligns across 9 bases. Germline CDR1 and CDR2: SNHLY and FYNNEI. CDR3 length: 13 amino acids. Unmatched junction bases numbered 5, after V lost 8 bases and J lost 6 bases. The CDR3 region is CASEQGASQPQHF. The CDR3 region has the DNA TGTGCCAGCGAACAGGGGGCAAGTCAGCCCCAGCATTTT.

The rearrangement uses TRBV11-2 and TRBJ1-5, with D uncertain. The V gene lost 5 bases and the J gene lost 3 bases, with 14 bases spanning the gap. Germline values: CDR1 SGHAT, CDR2 FQNNGV. This CDR3 region has 15 residues. CDR3 in amino acids: CASSTVNTVNQPQHF. The DNA for the CDR3 is TGTGCCAGCAGCACAGTGAACACAGTCAATCAGCCCCAGCATTTT. Full variable domain (outside the CDR3, taken from reference TRBV11-2 and TRBJ1-5): EAGVAQSPRYKIIEKRQSVAFWCNPISGHATLYWYQQILGQGPKLLIQFQNNGVVDDSQLPKDRFSAERLKGVDSTLKIQPAKLEDSAVYLCASSTVNTVNQPQHFGDGTRLSIL.

V is TRBV7-8 and J is TRBJ1-2, with TRBD1 as a possible D gene (5 bases). The V end lost 1 base, the J end lost 4 bases, and 10 bases lay between the germline ends. Germline CDR1 reads SGHVS; CDR2 reads FQNEAQ. The CDR3 runs to 14 residues. As DNA, the CDR3 is TGTGCCAGCAGCTTAGTAAAAACAGGCTATGGCTACACCTTC. Translated, it gives CASSLVKTGYGYTF. Together with reference TRBV7-8 and TRBJ1-2, the CDR3 gives the full variable domain: GAGVSQSPRYKVAKRGQDVALRCDPISGHVSLFWYQQALGQGPEFLTYFQNEAQLDKSGLPSDRFFAERPEGSVSTLKIQRTQQEDSAVYLCASSLVKTGYGYTFGSGTRLTVV.

This sequence joins TRBV5-4 and TRBJ2-4; 9 bases are a match to TRBD2. Germline V gene data show CDR1 as SGHNT and CDR2 as YYREEE (reference sequence). The CDR3 spans 17 residues. V gave up 4 bases and J gave up 8 bases; unmatched junction bases: 16. This CDR3 reads CASSPRKVAGEGYIQYF. CDR3 coding DNA: TGTGCCAGCAGCCCCCGTAAGGTAGCGGGGGAGGGTTACATTCAGTACTTC.

The rearrangement links TRBV2 to TRBJ1-5; D is undetermined. This CDR3 contains 14 residues. Trimming pared 4 bases from V and 4 bases from J, leaving 11 bases between. In germline, CDR1 is SNHLY, CDR2 FYNNEI. CDR3 bases: TGTGCCAGCAGTGTCGGACGGGGAAATCAGCCCCAGCATTTT. This encodes CASSVGRGNQPQHF.

The chain links TRBV6-9 to TRBJ2-3; 7 positions agree with TRBD1. This CDR3 contains 16 residues. Trimming took 8 bases from V and 6 from J; bases not matched to a gene: 17. Germline V gives CDR1 MNHGY, CDR2 SVAAGI. The chain's CDR3 is CASLAVYRGRGDTQYF. The CDR3 DNA reads as TGTGCCAGCCTCGCCGTTTACAGGGGTAGAGGGGATACGCAGTATTTT.

The chain joins TRBV15 to TRBJ2-5, with 8 bases fitting TRBD1. The junction had 11 bases not matched to a gene; V was cut back by 3 bases and J by 5 bases. This CDR3 has 16 amino acids. Per the germline V gene, CDR1 is LNHNV and CDR2 is YYDKDF (reference sequence). CDR3 sequence: CATSRAEAGGAETQYF. The CDR3 bases are TGTGCCACCAGCAGGGCCGAGGCAGGGGGCGCGGAGACCCAGTACTTC.

The chain carries TRBV28 and TRBJ1-1; D perhaps matches TRBD1 (5 bases). CDR1 is MDHEN and CDR2 is SYDVKM in the germline V gene. Trimming removed 2 bases from V and 4 bases from J, with 11 bases in between. The CDR3 runs to 14 residues. CDR3 sequence: CASSLGGVGTEAFF. The CDR3 nucleotides are TGTGCCAGCAGTTTAGGAGGGGTAGGCACTGAAGCTTTCTTT.

V gene TRBV5-6 combines with J gene TRBJ2-2, with 10 bases aligning to TRBD1. The CDR3 sequence is 14 residues long. V shed 5 bases, J shed 7 bases, and the junction held 5 bases outside the gene matches. The V gene's germline CDR1 is SGHDT and CDR2 YYEEEE. CDR3 sequence: CASRSTGGVGELFF. In nucleotides, the CDR3 is TGTGCCAGCAGGTCGACAGGGGGCGTCGGGGAGCTGTTTTTT.

As DNA, the CDR3 is TGTGCCACCAGCAGGGGCAGGGGGCTCTCCTATAATTCACCCCTCCACTTT. Encoded protein: CATSRGRGLSYNSPLHF. The J gene is TRBJ1-6, the V gene TRBV15, with 8 bases that match TRBD1. V gave up 3 bases and J gave up 0 bases; unmatched junction bases: 4. Per the germline V gene, CDR1 is LNHNV and CDR2 is YYDKDF (reference sequence). CDR3 length: 17 residues. Full variable domain (outside the CDR3, taken from reference TRBV15 and TRBJ1-6): DAMVIQNPRYQVTQFGKPVTLSCSQTLNHNVMYWYQQKSSQAPKLLFHYYDKDFNNEADTPDNFQSRRPNTSFCFLDIRSPGLGDTAMYLCATSRGRGLSYNSPLHFGNGTRLTVT.

The chain uses TRBV19 and TRBJ2-6; D unresolved. The CDR3 totals 14 residues. V was shortened by 6 bases and J by 2 bases, with 8 bases between the two germline ends. CDR1 LNHDA and CDR2 SQIVND come from the germline V gene (reference sequence). The CDR3 region has the DNA TGTGCCAGTAGGGTTGCGACTGGGGCCAACGTCCTGACTTTC. This encodes CASRVATGANVLTF.